A single sample is the source of the 3 T cell receptor beta chains below, sequenced in a study of blood T cell repertoires in COVID-19 (dated by TCRdb to about 2020). Library prep was done by the immunoSEQ multiplex PCR assay. Sourced from immuneACCESS, this table was stored by TCRdb with only in-frame sequences that have V and J called. A share of the clones is absent; for the studies checked, an unresolved V gene accounts for under half, and the remainder has no known explanation. The table for this sample lists over 150,000 clones; 80% to 90% of them were counted only once. About 2.1% of the sample is held by the ten biggest clonotypes. The sample was peripheral blood. These receptors all come from a woman of 80 years or more with acute or convalescent COVID-19.

This clone has only one observation. The chain joins TRBV10-3 to TRBJ2-7; 9 bases line up with TRBD2. Germline trimming cut 8 bases from V and 5 bases from J; bases unmatched to any gene: 16. The CDR3 runs 16 residues. CDR1 and CDR2 from the germline V gene are ENHRY and SYGVKD. CDR3 coding DNA: TGTGCCATCTCTAGCGGGGCCGCGGGTAGTTCCGACGAGCAGTACTTC. It codes for CAISSGAAGSSDEQYF.

The chain joins TRBV15 to TRBJ2-1, with D possibly being TRBD1 (5 bases). CDR1 and CDR2 from the germline V gene are LNHNV and YYDKDF (reference sequence). The CDR3 covers 15 residues. V lost 0 bases and J 5 bases, leaving 11 bases between the germline ends. The CDR3 region is CATSREGLLNNEQFF. The CDR3 nucleotides read TGTGCCACCAGCAGAGAGGGGCTATTGAACAATGAGCAGTTCTTC.

V is TRBV18 and J is TRBJ2-3; D gene ambiguous. Germline V gene lookup returns CDR1 KGHSH and CDR2 LQKENI. The CDR3 length is 13 residues. V lost 0 bases, J lost 6 bases, and 7 bases lay in between. For the CDR3, the DNA is TGTGCCAGCTCACCACCCACTCGGGATACGCAGTATTTT. It specifies CASSPPTRDTQYF.